One and the same sample provided the 2 T cell receptor beta chains below, sequenced in a study of CD8 T cells in Susac syndrome. With random hexamers, reverse transcription was performed on about 0.45 to 1 ug of RNA. MiXCR, applied by TCRdb to the immunoSEQ multiplex PCR reads, yields one record per CDR3 protein. The sample consists of a few hundred thousand distinct CDR3 sequences, roughly 90% of them appearing once. The sequencing sample was made of CD8+ T cells from PBMCs. These receptors were collected from a human donor with multiple sclerosis.

V gene TRBV7-9 combines with J gene TRBJ1-4; D may be TRBD1 (6 bases). Per the germline V gene, CDR1 is SEHNR and CDR2 is FQNEAQ (reference sequence). V was shortened by 1 base and J by 5 bases, with 11 bases between the two germline ends. The CDR3 has 15 residues. This CDR3 is CASSLGQELNEKLFF. CDR3 DNA sequence: TGTGCCAGCAGCTTAGGACAGGAGCTGAATGAAAAACTGTTTTTT.

This sequence joins TRBV6-1 and TRBJ1-1; TRBD1 is a possible D gene (5 bases). There are 14 residues in the CDR3. V shed 7 bases and J shed 4 bases, with 16 bases lying between them. The V gene's germline CDR1 is MNHNS and CDR2 SASEGT. The CDR3 DNA sequence: TGTGCCAGCACCCAGGACACTTTTCCCACTGAAGCTTTCTTT. Translating it yields CASTQDTFPTEAFF.